This T cell receptor (beta chain) was recorded in a study of tumor-infiltrating lymphocytes in localized non-small cell lung cancer. Judged by abundance, this clone is medium-sized (0.01 to 0.1%). The data were produced by immunoSEQ multiplex PCR, yet TCRdb's version contains in-frame clones alone and is incomplete. The sample shows roughly 10,000 clones, 65% to 90% of them seen only once. This TCR derives from a human donor with non-small cell lung cancer. Sequencing was done on a sample of uninvolved lung tissue not adjacent to the tumor.

This CDR3 reads CSVGQVSGANVLTF. In DNA form, the CDR3 reads TGCAGCGTAGGACAGGTCTCTGGGGCCAACGTCCTGACTTTC. This rearrangement joins TRBV29-1 to TRBJ2-6; 7 bases match TRBD1. There are 14 residues in the CDR3. V dropped 6 bases and J dropped 0; count of bases not matched to a gene: 2. Germline CDR1 and CDR2: SQVTM and ANQGSEA.